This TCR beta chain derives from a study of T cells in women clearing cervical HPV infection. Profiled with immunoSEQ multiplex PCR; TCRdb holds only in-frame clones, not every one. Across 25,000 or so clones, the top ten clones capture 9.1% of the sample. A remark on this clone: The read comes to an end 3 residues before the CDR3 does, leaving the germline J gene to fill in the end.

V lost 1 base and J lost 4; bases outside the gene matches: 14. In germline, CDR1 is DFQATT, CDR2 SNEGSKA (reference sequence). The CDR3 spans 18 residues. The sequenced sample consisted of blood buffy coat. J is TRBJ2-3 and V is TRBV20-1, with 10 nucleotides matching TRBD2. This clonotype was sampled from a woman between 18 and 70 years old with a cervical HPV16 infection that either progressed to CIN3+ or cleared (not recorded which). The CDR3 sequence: CSARGLQRTSGVADTQYF. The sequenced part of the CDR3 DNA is TGCAGTGCTAGAGGCCTTCAGAGGACTAGCGGAGTAGCAGATACG.